The text below deals with one T cell receptor (beta chain). V lost 7 bases and J lost 7; bases outside the gene matches: 18. The length of the CDR3 is 18 residues. Germline V gene sequence: CDR1 KGHDR, CDR2 SFDVKD. TCR beta CDR3 regions were amplified from RNA. The study used the HTBI primer set for a first-round RT-PCR of the TCR CDR3. TCRdb re-derived calls from the multiplex PCR reads in MiXCR, one entry per CDR3 protein. This sample has about 700,000 distinct CDR3 sequences; 12% to 15% occur once, and the top ten carry roughly a tenth. The data were taken from a study of T cells in Graves' hyperthyroidism and ophthalmopathy.

The clonotype originates from a young woman with Graves' hyperthyroidism. The V and J genes are TRBV24-1 and TRBJ2-1; 10 bases map to TRBD1. What was sequenced was blood. DNA for the CDR3: TGTGCCACCAGAACGACCGCAGGGGGGACAGGGGACGGAAATGAGCAGTTCTTC. Its translation: CATRTTAGGTGDGNEQFF.